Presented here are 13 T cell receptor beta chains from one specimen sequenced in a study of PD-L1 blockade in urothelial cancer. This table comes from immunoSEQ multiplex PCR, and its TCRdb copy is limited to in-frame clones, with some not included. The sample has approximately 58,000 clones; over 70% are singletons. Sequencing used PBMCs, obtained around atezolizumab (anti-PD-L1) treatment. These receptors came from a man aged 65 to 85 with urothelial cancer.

The CDR3 coding sequence is TGCGCCAGCAGCTTAAGCGGGAGACGTTACGAGCAGTACTTC. It encodes CASSLSGRRYEQYF. This chain links TRBV5-1 with TRBJ2-7; TRBD2 matches at 8 bases. The CDR3 runs to 14 residues. Germline-derived CDR1 and CDR2 are SGHRS and YFSETQ. After removal of 2 bases from V and 4 bases from J, the junction contained 5 bases not matched to a gene.

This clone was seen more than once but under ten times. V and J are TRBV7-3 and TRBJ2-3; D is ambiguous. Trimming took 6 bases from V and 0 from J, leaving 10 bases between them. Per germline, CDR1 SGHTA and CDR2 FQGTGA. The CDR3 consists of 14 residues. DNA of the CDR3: TGTGCCAGCAGTCCTCAACGGAGCACAGATACGCAGTATTTT. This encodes CASSPQRSTDTQYF.

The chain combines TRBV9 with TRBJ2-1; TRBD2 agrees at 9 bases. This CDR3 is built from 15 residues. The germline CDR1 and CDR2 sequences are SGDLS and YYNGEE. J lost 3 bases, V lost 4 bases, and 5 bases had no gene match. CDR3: CASSQLAGLYNEQFF. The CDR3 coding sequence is TGTGCCAGCAGCCAACTAGCGGGCCTCTACAATGAGCAGTTCTTC.

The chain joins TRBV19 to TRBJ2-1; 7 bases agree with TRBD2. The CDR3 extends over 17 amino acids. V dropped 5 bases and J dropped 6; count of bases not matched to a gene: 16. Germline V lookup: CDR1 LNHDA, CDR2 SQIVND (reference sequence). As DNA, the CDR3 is TGTGCCAGTAGTCGGAGGGAGCGGGAACGATCAGTCAATGAGCAGTTCTTC. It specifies CASSRRERERSVNEQFF. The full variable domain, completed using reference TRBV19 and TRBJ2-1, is DGGITQSPKYLFRKEGQNVTLSCEQNLNHDAMYWYRQDPGQGLRLIYYSQIVNDFQKGDIAEGYSVSREKKESFPLTVTSAQKNPTAFYLCASSRRERERSVNEQFFGPGTRLTVL.

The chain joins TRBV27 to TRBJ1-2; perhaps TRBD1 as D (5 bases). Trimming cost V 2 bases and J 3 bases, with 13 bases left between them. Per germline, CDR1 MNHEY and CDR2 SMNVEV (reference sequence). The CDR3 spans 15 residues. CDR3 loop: CASSLQGPYDYGYTF. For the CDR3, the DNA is TGTGCCAGCAGTTTACAGGGTCCGTATGACTATGGCTACACCTTC.

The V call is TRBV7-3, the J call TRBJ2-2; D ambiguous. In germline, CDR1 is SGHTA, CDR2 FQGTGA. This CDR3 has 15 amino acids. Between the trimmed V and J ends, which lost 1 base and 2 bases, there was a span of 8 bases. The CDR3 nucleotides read TGTGCCAGCAGCTTAAGTCACAGAAACACCGGGGAGCTGTTTTTT. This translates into CASSLSHRNTGELFF.

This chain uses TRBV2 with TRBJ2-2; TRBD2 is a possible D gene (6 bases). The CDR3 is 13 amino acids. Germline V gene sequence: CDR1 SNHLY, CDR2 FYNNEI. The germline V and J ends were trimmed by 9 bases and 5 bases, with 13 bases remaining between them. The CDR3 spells CASGTSYTGELFF. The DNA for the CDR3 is TGTGCCAGTGGTACTAGCTATACCGGGGAGCTGTTTTTT.

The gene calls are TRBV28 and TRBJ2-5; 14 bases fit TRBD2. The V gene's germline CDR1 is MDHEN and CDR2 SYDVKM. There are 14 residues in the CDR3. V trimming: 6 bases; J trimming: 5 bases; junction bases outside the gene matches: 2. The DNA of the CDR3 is TGTGCCAGCAGGACTAGCGGGAGGGAGGAGACCCAGTACTTC. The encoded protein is CASRTSGREETQYF.

As DNA, the CDR3 is TGCAGCGTTGAGGGGGGAGTGCGGACAGATACGCAGTATTTT. Its protein is CSVEGGVRTDTQYF. The genes are TRBV29-1 and TRBJ2-3, with D perhaps matching TRBD2 (6 bases). V was clipped by 3 bases and J by 3 bases, with 13 bases between them. CDR1 and CDR2 from the germline V gene are SQVTM and ANQGSEA. The CDR3 covers 14 residues.

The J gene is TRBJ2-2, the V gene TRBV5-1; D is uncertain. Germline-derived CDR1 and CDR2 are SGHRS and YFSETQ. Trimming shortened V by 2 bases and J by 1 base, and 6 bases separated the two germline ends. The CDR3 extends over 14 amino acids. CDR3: CASSLLQNTGELFF. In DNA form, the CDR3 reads TGCGCCAGCAGCTTACTCCAGAACACCGGGGAGCTGTTTTTT.

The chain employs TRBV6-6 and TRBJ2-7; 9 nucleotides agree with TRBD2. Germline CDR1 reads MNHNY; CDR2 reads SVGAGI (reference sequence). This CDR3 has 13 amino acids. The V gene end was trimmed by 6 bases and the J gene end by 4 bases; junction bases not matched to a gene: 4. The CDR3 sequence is CASSVSGRYEQYF. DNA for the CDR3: TGTGCCAGCAGCGTCAGCGGGAGGTACGAGCAGTACTTC.

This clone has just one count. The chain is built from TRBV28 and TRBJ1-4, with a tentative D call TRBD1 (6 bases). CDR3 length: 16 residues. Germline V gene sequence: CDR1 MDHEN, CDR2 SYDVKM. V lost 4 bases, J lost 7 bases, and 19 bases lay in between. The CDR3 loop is CASSYSGQGWSEKLFF. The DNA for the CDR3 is TGTGCCAGCAGTTACTCGGGGCAGGGGTGGAGTGAAAAACTGTTTTTT. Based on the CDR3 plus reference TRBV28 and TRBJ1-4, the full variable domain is DVKVTQSSRYLVKRTGEKVFLECVQDMDHENMFWYRQDPGLGLRLIYFSYDVKMKEKGDIPEGYSVSREKKERFSLILESASTNQTSMYLCASSYSGQGWSEKLFFGSGTQLSVL.

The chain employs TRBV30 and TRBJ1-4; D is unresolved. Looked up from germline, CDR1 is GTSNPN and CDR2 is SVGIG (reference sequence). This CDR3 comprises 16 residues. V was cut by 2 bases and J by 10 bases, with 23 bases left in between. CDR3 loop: CAWSPEGWRDRGKLFF. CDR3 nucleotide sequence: TGTGCCTGGAGTCCAGAAGGTTGGAGGGATCGAGGAAAACTGTTTTTT.